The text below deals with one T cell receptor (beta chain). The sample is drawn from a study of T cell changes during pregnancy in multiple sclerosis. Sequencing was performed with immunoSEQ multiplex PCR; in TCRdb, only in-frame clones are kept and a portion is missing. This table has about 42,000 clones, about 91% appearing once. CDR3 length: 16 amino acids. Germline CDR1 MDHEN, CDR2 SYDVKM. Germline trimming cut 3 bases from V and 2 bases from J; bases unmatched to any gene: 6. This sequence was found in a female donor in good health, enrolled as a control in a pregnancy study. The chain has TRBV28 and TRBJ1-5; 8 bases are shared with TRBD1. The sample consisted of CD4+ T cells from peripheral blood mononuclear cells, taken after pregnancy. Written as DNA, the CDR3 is TGTGCCAGCAGTTTCCAGGGACAGGTCCGCAATCAGCCCCAGCATTTT. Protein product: CASSFQGQVRNQPQHF.